This record looks at one T cell receptor beta chain sequence and its context. There is no known antigen for this receptor. Base qualities are not recorded, but no much larger clone differs from it by a single base. Other DNA sequences in this sample translate to the same CDR3. The sample is drawn from a study of memory CD4+ T cells and cytomegalovirus serostatus (dated by TCRdb to the late 2010s). Study-wide context: The cohort comprised around 35 healthy Belgian adults, 9 CMV seropositive and some 24 CMV seronegative. To replicate a published TCR-based CMV serostatus classifier, the study sequenced CD4+ memory TCRbeta repertoires from a Belgian cohort whose cytomegalovirus serostatus was known.

What the authors observed across the whole study: Only CD4+CD45RO+ memory cells were sequenced, in contrast to the original study, in which naive and memory CD4+ and CD8+ populations were covered. The results were interpreted as suggesting that the CMV-associated TCR signature is mostly present in the CD4+ memory repertoire. Of under 200 previously reported CMV-associated TCRbeta sequences, over 65 appeared in the CD4+ memory repertoires, each in one to five individuals. On the Belgian cohort, the classifier based on the original framework reached a median bootstrapped AUC of about 0.95, with a 95% CI of 0.76-1.00. For predicting CMV serostatus, the median bootstrapped AUC was roughly 0.95 using the original framework and around 0.9 using a US-trained random forest.

A FACSAria II was used to sort memory CD4+ T cells, defined as single viable CD3+CD4+CD8-CD45RO+ cells. To determine CMV serostatus, a Roche Elecsys assay was used that detects serum IgG against CMV pp150, pp28, p38 and p52. Once the samples were thawed, total CD4+ T cells were enriched through positive selection using CD4 magnetic microbeads. Samples originated from another study that specifically interrogated the CD4+ T cell memory repertoire. Following standard operating procedures, peripheral blood mononuclear cells were isolated and cryopreserved, while serum was kept at -80 degrees C. The staining relied on CD3-PerCP (BW264/56), CD4-APC (RPA-T4), CD45RO-PE (UCHT1) and CD8-Pacific Orange (3B5) antibodies, and Sytox blue was used to exclude non-viable cells. The Quick-DNA Microprep Kit was used to extract genomic DNA from the sorted cells. TCRbeta DNA was amplified with the immunoSEQ hsTCRbeta kit following the manufacturer's protocol. An Illumina MiSeq instrument was used to sequence the TCRbeta libraries. Per the original workflow: After out-of-frame sequences were removed, 2,204,828 distinct TCRbeta sequences remained, averaging about 66,813 per individual. Each individual was scored according to the count of 160 or so previously reported CMV-associated TCRbeta sequences and the total productive distinct TCRbeta count. A beta-binomial model was reimplemented in Python, and scikit-learn random forests with default parameters were trained on data from the US cohort. On the Belgian cohort, classifier performance was reported as the median AUC, along with percentile confidence intervals, across 10,000 bootstrap iterations. Held by TCRdb, this immuneACCESS table contains in-frame sequences only and omits some clones. Under half of the omission traces to an unresolved V gene where checked; the cause of the rest is unknown. V, J and clone size are taken as reported in that table, and D and trimming were inferred from the DNA itself. The sample has some 49,000 clones on record, approximately 78% of them singletons. 0.94% of the sample goes to the ten largest clones.

Trimming at the junction amounts to 2 bases on V and 3 bases on J, and the germline ends lie 8 bases apart. The germline V gene sets CDR1 to SGDLS and CDR2 to YYNGEE. From the cysteine up to the phenylalanine, the CDR3 has a length of 13 residues. The entry retains the CDR3 DNA only, 39 bases that are in frame from base 1. Recombination joined TRBV9 with TRBJ2-5; a tentative D match to TRBD1 spans 6 bases. Input material: memory CD4+ T cells from blood. The receptor was derived from an adult in good health and CMV-seronegative. The nucleotide sequence is given as TGTGCCAGCAGCGTGGACAGCGAAGAGACCCAGTACTTC. Its coded protein is CASSVDSEETQYF.